This is a list of T cell receptor beta chains from one sample in a study of shared clonotypes between healthy human individuals. Assay: immunoSEQ multiplex PCR; the TCRdb copy retains only in-frame clones and omits some. The top ten clones hold 30% to 35% of a sample with approximately 710,000 clones, 90% of them seen once. Sequencing input: memory CD8+ T cells from PBMCs. The receptors derive from a man aged 18-30 years in good health. Some clones in this sample may be carry-over from other donors' samples. The CDR3 runs from the conserved cysteine through the conserved F or W. The order of the fields is clone size, V gene, J gene, D gene, CDR3 protein, CDR3 DNA. A D gene is named only where the DNA matches it firmly. Part of the rows lack a size; the others show once, few, many or a class for expanded clones.

abundance: once
v_gene: TRBV27
j_gene: TRBJ2-2
d_gene: TRBD2
CDR3aa: CASSYGGGPSGELFF
CDR3nt: TGTGCCAGCAGTTATGGGGGAGGGCCTTCCGGGGAGCTGTTTTTT

abundance: NA
v_gene: TRBV29-1
j_gene: TRBJ2-1
d_gene: TRBD2
CDR3aa: CSVDGGRAVNEQFF
CDR3nt: TGCAGCGTTGACGGCGGGAGGGCTGTCAATGAGCAGTTCTTC

abundance: NA
v_gene: TRBV28
j_gene: TRBJ2-3
d_gene: NA
CDR3aa: CASSLGFGYTSDTQYF
CDR3nt: TGTGCCAGCAGTTTAGGATTCGGTTATACGTCAGATACGCAGTATTTT

abundance: NA
v_gene: TRBV9
j_gene: TRBJ2-2
d_gene: NA
CDR3aa: CASSGNRDQNTGELFF
CDR3nt: TGTGCCAGCAGCGGAAACAGGGATCAGAACACCGGGGAGCTGTTTTTT

abundance: NA
v_gene: TRBV27
j_gene: TRBJ1-1
d_gene: TRBD1
CDR3aa: CASSLGTGGLTEAFF
CDR3nt: TGTGCCAGCAGCCTCGGGACAGGGGGATTGACTGAAGCTTTCTTT

abundance: many
v_gene: TRBV7-9
j_gene: TRBJ2-1
d_gene: NA
CDR3aa: CASSPGLSGTAEQFF
CDR3nt: TGTGCCAGCAGCCCGGGACTTTCAGGTACGGCTGAGCAGTTCTTC

abundance: NA
v_gene: TRBV2
j_gene: TRBJ2-1
d_gene: NA
CDR3aa: CASGLVGLEQFF
CDR3nt: TGTGCCAGCGGGTTAGTCGGGCTTGAGCAGTTCTTC

abundance: NA
v_gene: TRBV5-1
j_gene: TRBJ2-7
d_gene: NA
CDR3aa: CASSLGKRIYEQYF
CDR3nt: TGCGCCAGCAGCTTGGGCAAGCGGATCTACGAGCAGTACTTC

abundance: NA
v_gene: TRBV7-9
j_gene: TRBJ1-1
d_gene: NA
CDR3aa: CASSYPGLGGRGTEAFF
CDR3nt: TGTGCCAGCAGCTATCCCGGGCTCGGGGGGCGAGGGACTGAAGCTTTCTTT

abundance: NA
v_gene: TRBV28
j_gene: TRBJ2-7
d_gene: TRBD2
CDR3aa: CASSSPILAGGPYEQYF
CDR3nt: TGTGCCAGCAGTTCCCCGATACTAGCGGGAGGGCCTTACGAGCAGTACTTC

abundance: once
v_gene: TRBV11-2
j_gene: TRBJ1-3
d_gene: NA
CDR3aa: CASSLGRFRSGNTIYF
CDR3nt: TGTGCCAGCAGCTTAGGCCGGTTCCGCTCTGGAAACACCATATATTTT

abundance: NA
v_gene: TRBV15
j_gene: TRBJ2-7
d_gene: NA
CDR3aa: CATSRDDWRGEQYF
CDR3nt: TGTGCCACCAGCAGAGATGACTGGCGGGGCGAGCAGTACTTC

abundance: many
v_gene: TRBV9
j_gene: TRBJ2-3
d_gene: TRBD1
CDR3aa: CASSGGQVSTDTQYF
CDR3nt: TGTGCCAGCAGTGGGGGACAGGTGAGCACAGATACGCAGTATTTT

abundance: once
v_gene: TRBV6-5
j_gene: TRBJ2-2
d_gene: TRBD2
CDR3aa: CASSYSLAGDGGELFF
CDR3nt: TGTGCCAGCAGTTACTCCCTAGCGGGAGACGGCGGGGAGCTGTTTTTT

abundance: NA
v_gene: TRBV6-1
j_gene: TRBJ2-5
d_gene: TRBD1
CDR3aa: CASSEWRWGQGERETQYF
CDR3nt: TGTGCCAGCAGTGAATGGCGGTGGGGACAGGGAGAGCGAGAGACCCAGTACTTC

abundance: NA
v_gene: TRBV28
j_gene: TRBJ2-7
d_gene: NA
CDR3aa: CASSLPRQGHEQYF
CDR3nt: TGTGCCAGCAGTTTACCCCGCCAGGGCCACGAGCAGTACTTC

abundance: NA
v_gene: TRBV7-9
j_gene: TRBJ2-3
d_gene: TRBD2
CDR3aa: CASSPQAGGPGRAQYF
CDR3nt: TGTGCCAGCAGCCCCCAAGCGGGAGGGCCGGGTCGAGCGCAGTATTTT

abundance: NA
v_gene: TRBV4-3
j_gene: TRBJ2-7
d_gene: TRBD1
CDR3aa: CASSLRTGWDEQYF
CDR3nt: TGCGCCAGCAGCCTCAGGACAGGGTGGGACGAGCAGTACTTC

abundance: NA
v_gene: TRBV9
j_gene: TRBJ2-1
d_gene: NA
CDR3aa: CASSVEGGGGRNEQFF
CDR3nt: TGTGCCAGCAGCGTAGAAGGCGGAGGAGGTCGGAATGAGCAGTTCTTC

abundance: NA
v_gene: TRBV13
j_gene: TRBJ2-1
d_gene: NA
CDR3aa: CASSPSGEQFF
CDR3nt: TGTGCCAGCAGCCCCTCGGGTGAGCAGTTCTTC

abundance: NA
v_gene: TRBV27
j_gene: TRBJ1-4
d_gene: NA
CDR3aa: CASSTRQVLATNEKLFF
CDR3nt: TGTGCCAGCAGTACACGACAGGTTTTAGCAACTAATGAAAAACTGTTTTTT

abundance: NA
v_gene: TRBV7-9
j_gene: TRBJ2-5
d_gene: TRBD2
CDR3aa: CASSLFGGRANFAQETQYF
CDR3nt: TGTGCCAGCAGCCTTTTTGGCGGGAGGGCCAATTTCGCCCAAGAGACCCAGTACTTC

abundance: NA
v_gene: TRBV27
j_gene: TRBJ1-2
d_gene: NA
CDR3aa: CASSTTLRGPPSNYGYTF
CDR3nt: TGTGCCAGCAGCACCACTCTCAGGGGTCCTCCCTCTAACTATGGCTACACCTTC